This TCR beta chain was observed in a study of T-cell reconstitution after alpha-beta-depleted transplantation in children. The CDR3 is 15 amino acids. The ends were cut back, 1 base at V and 3 bases at J, with 12 bases in the middle. Germline V gene lookup returns CDR1 SGHTA and CDR2 FQGNSA. As it was prepared, the TCRbeta library received unique molecular identifiers. In TCRdb, the PCR reads were re-called with MiXCR into one record per CDR3 protein. The sample consists of approximately 520,000 distinct CDR3 sequences, around a third of them appearing once. Specimen: PBMCs from the stem cell graft donor, collected from the stem cell graft. This chain connects TRBV7-2 to TRBJ1-2; possible D gene TRBD1, 6 bases. The receptor was isolated from a human donor who donated a stem cell graft to a child with aplastic anemia. In DNA form, the CDR3 reads TGTGCCAGCAGCTTAGTTCCAGGGGCCGACTATGGCTACACCTTC. This codes for CASSLVPGADYGYTF.